The 14 T cell receptor beta chains listed next were all sequenced from one sample in a study of regulatory T cells in long-lasting Graves disease. Investigators prepared the TCR beta libraries by applying iRepertoire HTBI primers and Arm-PCR of CDR3 regions. TCRdb re-called the multiplex PCR reads through MiXCR, storing one row per CDR3 protein. The data show hundreds of thousands of distinct CDR3 sequences, around 20% seen once. Stated time point: persistent/refractory GD, antithyroid drugs over 5 years with positive TRAb. PBMC-derived RNA was used for the TCR library. The material sequenced was peripheral blood mononuclear cells (PBMCs), taken when the disease was refractory, from a patient treated with antithyroid drugs. The receptors stem from a female donor with Graves disease.

This clonotype came up a few times. The genes are TRBV5-1 and TRBJ1-2; possibly TRBD1 for D (6 bases). Trimming shortened V by 3 bases and J by 5 bases, and 23 bases separated the two germline ends. The germline V gene encodes CDR1 SGHRS and CDR2 YFSETQ. The CDR3 has 17 residues. The CDR3 is CASSSAQVPGVEYGYTF. For the CDR3, the DNA is TGCGCCAGCAGCTCAGCTCAGGTCCCAGGGGTGGAATATGGCTACACCTTC.

The rearrangement links TRBV7-9 to TRBJ1-1; 8 nucleotides line up with TRBD1. The germline gives CDR1 SEHNR, CDR2 FQNEAQ (reference sequence). The junction had 5 bases not matched to a gene; V was cut back by 4 bases and J by 1 base. The CDR3 is 15 amino acids. CDR3 sequence (DNA): TGTGCCAGCAGCTATCGGACAGGGACGAACACTGAAGCTTTCTTT. It codes for CASSYRTGTNTEAFF.

This clonotype was seen many times. V usage is TRBV4-2 and J usage is TRBJ2-7, with no clear D. Trimming took off 3 bases at V and 6 bases at J, with 12 bases between the two ends. The CDR3 totals 13 residues. Germline V gene sequence: CDR1 LGHNA, CDR2 YNFKEQ. CDR3 residues: CASSQKGSGEQYF. CDR3 sequence (DNA): TGTGCCAGCAGCCAGAAAGGGTCTGGCGAGCAGTACTTC.

The chain has TRBV6-2 or TRBV6-3 and TRBJ2-5; 7 bases fit TRBD2. Germline V CDR1 and CDR2: MNHEY, SVGEGT. V lost 6 bases to trimming and J lost 4 bases; unmatched junction nucleotides: 8. This CDR3 spans 14 amino acids. CDR3 sequence reads: CASSSGGLSETQYF. The CDR3 region has the DNA TGTGCCAGCAGCTCCGGGGGACTATCAGAGACCCAGTACTTC.

This clonotype was observed at least ten times. This chain links TRBV6-1 with TRBJ1-1; possibly TRBD1 for D (5 bases). CDR1 and CDR2 (germline): MNHNS, SASEGT. V gave up 6 bases and J gave up 4 bases, with 15 bases separating them. CDR3 length: 14 amino acids. In nucleotides, the CDR3 is TGTGCCAGCAGGCCTCAGGGCGGGGGCACTGAAGCTTTCTTT. Translation gives CASRPQGGGTEAFF.

This clonotype was seen more than once but under ten times. J is TRBJ1-2 and V is TRBV6-1, with D unresolved. Germline V gene sequence: CDR1 MNHNS, CDR2 SASEGT. The CDR3 is 13 amino acids. Trimming cost V 4 bases and J 4 bases, with 10 bases left between them. CDR3 bases: TGTGCCAGCAGTGTTCTTGAGACCTATGGCTACACCTTC. The encoded protein is CASSVLETYGYTF.

There are many counts of this clonotype. The chain recombines TRBV5-6 with TRBJ2-5; D not resolved. Trimming stripped 5 bases from V and 5 bases from J, with 10 bases between. Germline lookup yields CDR1 SGHDT and CDR2 YYEEEE. CDR3 size: 12 residues. This CDR3 reads CASRYAGETQYF. CDR3 sequence (DNA): TGTGCCAGCAGGTACGCCGGGGAGACCCAGTACTTC.

This clonotype was recorded a few times. The CDR3 nucleotides read TGTGCCAGCAGCCCCCGCTGGGGAGTCCAAGGTCTCGAAAAAAACATTCAGTACTTC. This gives the protein CASSPRWGVQGLEKNIQYF. The chain joins TRBV14 to TRBJ2-4, with D tentatively TRBD2 (5 bases). V lost 4 bases and J 4 bases, leaving 26 bases between the germline ends. Per germline, CDR1 SGHDN and CDR2 FVKESK. The CDR3 is 19 amino acids.

Ten or more counts support this clonotype. The chain combines TRBV6-1 with TRBJ1-6; 9 nucleotides align to TRBD1. Unmatched junction bases numbered 6, after V lost 6 bases and J lost 9 bases. The CDR3 has 14 amino acids. Per the germline V gene, CDR1 is MNHNS and CDR2 is SASEGT. This CDR3 is CASRWTGEASPLHF. In DNA form, the CDR3 reads TGTGCCAGCAGATGGACAGGGGAGGCTTCACCCCTCCACTTT.

This sequence joins TRBV28 and TRBJ2-3; no reliable D call. In germline, CDR1 is MDHEN, CDR2 SYDVKM. The CDR3 sequence is 14 residues long. V gave up 4 bases and J gave up 6 bases, with 14 bases separating them. CDR3 DNA sequence: TGTGCCAGCAGTTCCCGAGGAGATTGGGATACGCAGTATTTT. It codes for CASSSRGDWDTQYF.

Only a few counts were recorded for this clonotype. The chain uses TRBV5-1 and TRBJ2-4; D is tentatively TRBD1 or TRBD2 (5 bases each). The germline V gene encodes CDR1 SGHRS and CDR2 YFSETQ. The CDR3 spans 16 residues. V was pared by 4 bases and J by 0 bases, with 14 bases between. For the CDR3, the DNA is TGCGCCAGCAGCACCGGGGCAGTTATAGCCAAAAACATTCAGTACTTC. Protein: CASSTGAVIAKNIQYF.

With regard to this clonotype: A much bigger clone sits one base away, suggesting this may be a read error. The chain combines TRBV6-2 or TRBV6-3 with TRBJ2-4; 7 bases fit TRBD1. The CDR3 runs to 17 residues. Germline V gene sequence: CDR1 MNHEY, CDR2 SVGEGT. The CDR3 DNA is TGTGCCAGCACCCAGGAGCGACAGGGTTGGGCCAAAACCATTCAGTACTTC. It encodes CASTQERQGWAKTIQYF.

This clonotype was counted at least ten times. V usage is TRBV29-1 and J usage is TRBJ2-7; TRBD1 might be the D (5 bases). The V and J ends lost 6 bases and 3 bases respectively, with 15 bases between them. The CDR3 is 13 residues long. Germline CDR1 and CDR2: SQVTM and ANQGSEA. DNA for the CDR3: TGCAGCGTATACGGTAGGGGAAACTACGAGCAGTACTTC. Protein: CSVYGRGNYEQYF.

This clonotype came up many times. The chain links TRBV24-1 to TRBJ2-5; D may be TRBD1 or TRBD2 (5 bases each). Germline loops: CDR1 KGHDR, CDR2 SFDVKD. The CDR3 covers 15 residues. V was trimmed by 7 bases and J by 3 bases, leaving 17 bases between them. Here the CDR3 DNA reads TGTGCCACCAGCGGGACCATACCACATGAAGAGACCCAGTACTTC. This gives the protein CATSGTIPHEETQYF.